This TCR beta chain originates from a study of CD8+CD57+ T cells in acquired aplastic anemia. Study summary: The average for DNA from sorted CD4+ and CD8+ cells was roughly 3 ug.

All sequencing subjects had displayed CD8+CD57+ cell expansion on flow cytometry. Severe acquired aplastic anemia was present in every patient. This clonotype has more than one count but fewer than ten. One base away lies a much larger clone, so this may be a sequencing read error. Genomic DNA acted as the template from which TCR beta VDJ combination and CDR3 sequence profiling were carried out. One entry per CDR3 protein results from TCRdb running MiXCR on the reads. Here the sample spans 200,000 to 250,000 distinct CDR3 sequences, roughly 50% being singletons. The CDR3 loop spans 13 amino acids. The chain is built from TRBV12-3 or TRBV12-4 and TRBJ2-1; TRBD2 is a possible D gene (6 bases). The TCR sequence derives from a human donor with aplastic anemia. Sequenced material: sorted CD4+, CD8+, or CD8+CD57+ T cells (not recorded which) from PBMCs. Written as DNA, the CDR3 is TGTGCCAGCAGTTCGGAGGGGACCCATGAGCAGTGCTTC. Residues: CASSSEGTHEQCF.